This TCR beta chain appears in the sequencing data of a study of cytomegalovirus exposure and HLA in healthy donors (dated by TCRdb to the late 2010s). Looking at the study overall: An earlier analysis of some 600 of the donors reported 250 to 350 Gb of sequence data and some 110 million unique TCR beta sequences obtained from 150 million to 200 million T cells. An early release covering 550 to 700 HLA-typed donors comprised about 300 gigabases of sequencing data and tens of millions of unique TCR sequences. The genetic ancestry cluster associated with self-reported Caucasian donors included around 76% of the roughly 410 genotyped donors. The aim of the study was to test whether cataloging public T cell receptors could identify signatures of past pathogen exposure. Using immunosequencing, the study profiled T cell repertoires from fewer than 850 subjects and related those repertoires to cytomegalovirus serostatus. A separate validation cohort of about 110 different subjects was used in addition to the roughly 670-subject first cohort. To predict cytomegalovirus infection status, the study combined high-throughput TCR immunosequencing, statistical association of individual TCRs with disease status, and machine learning. A later analysis re-analyzed previously published TCR beta repertoires from 550 to 700 donors and added high-resolution HLA genotyping to study TCR occurrence patterns. In the later analysis, no new phenotypic data were used to find candidate immune exposures; instead, reliance was placed on TCR beta sequences and their occurrence across donors. In an earlier analysis of over 550 of the donors, high-throughput TCR beta sequencing was used to judge whether each TCR beta V gene segment behaved as functional or pseudogenic. Donor age, sex, ethnicity and CMV serostatus were collected together with the repertoire data. A later genetic analysis used genome-wide SNP genotypes for 398 of the 666 donors, treating that subset as a discovery cohort. Every discovery cohort repertoire had been produced on one sequencing platform. HLA typing included class I and class II loci at four-digit resolution. Typing coverage varied by locus: roughly 629-640 donors for A, B, C, DRB1 and DQB1; roughly 520 for DQA1; around 610 for DPA1; fewer than 480 for DPB1. Roughly 5 DR-DQ haplotypes were treated as single units for association and clustering because of strong linkage in the cohort. On average, over 200,000 unique TCR beta nucleotide sequences were sequenced per donor among fewer than 500 genotyped donors of the cohort, with around 19% of those sequences being non-productive. Summary of the overall study and its limitations: A group of highly shared sequence variants was considered likely to be a technical artifact of the sequencing pipeline. This cohort had only TCR beta chains sequenced, and the lack of alpha or paired-chain data limited which features could be detected. The study listed 164 TCR beta chains as associated with cytomegalovirus. The only immune exposure information available for the cohort was CMV serostatus. In a later analysis, most CMV-associated TCR beta chains were found to appear HLA-restricted, with HLA associations seemingly driven largely by CMV exposure. HLA typing was unavailable for some donors at each locus, so association tests used only the typed subset. In a later analysis, several top co-occurrence clusters were reported to appear linked to parvovirus B19, influenza, CMV and Epstein-Barr virus. In a later analysis, about 16,000 TCR beta sequences were associated with specific HLA alleles at a false discovery rate of 0.05. In a later analysis, the rate of TCR association differed among HLA loci, with DRB1 alleles having the most associated TCRs and HLA-C alleles having the fewest. A later genetic analysis reported fewer N-insertions in productive TCRs among donors in an Asian-associated ancestry cluster than the approximately 670-donor mean. While some public TCRs were present in many individuals, most TCR sequences turned up only very rarely across donors. The classifier was reported to diagnose cytomegalovirus status with high specificity and sensitivity in both the original cohort and the validation cohort. Presence/absence analyses assumed roughly uniform sequencing depth across donors, an assumption that may not hold. Linkage disequilibrium might explain the correlated functional status among segregating V segments, but an unknown experimental factor could not be ruled out. The authors suggested that the approach could potentially be extended to other disease states and immunological phenotypes. Because counts were too low, some 17 rarely observed V segments, including chromosome 9 orphons, were left out of the earlier analysis of 587 of the donors. A later genetic analysis associated a missense DCLRE1C variant with V-gene and J-gene trimming of TCR beta chains, and an independent cohort replicated the association. In a later analysis, HLA-associated TCR beta chains showed more clonal expansion and lower generation probabilities than non-associated chains that were equally common. Some IMGT-functional V segments, including TRBV6-2 and TRBV6-3, could not be distinguished by the 87-base-pair reads and were therefore excluded. An earlier analysis of around 600 of the donors showed that most TCR beta V segments appeared in productive rearrangements either about 87% or about 30% of the time, which broadly matched IMGT annotations. In vitro tests confirmed that a few of the cytomegalovirus-associated TCR beta chains recognize cytomegalovirus antigens. When HLA alleles, especially DR and DQ, strongly co-occurred, attributing TCR associations to individual alleles was difficult. A further reported finding was that TCR beta sequences accurately predicted the HLA-A and HLA-B alleles for most subjects in the first cohort.

With respect to this clone: It has no known antigen specificity.

The CDR3 goes from the cysteine to the phenylalanine over 15 residues. Solely the CDR3 DNA is kept, with 45 bases framed from the first base. CDR1 and CDR2, looked up from the germline V gene, are MNHEY and SVGAGI. Between the V and J ends, shortened by 2 bases and 3 bases respectively, the junction contains 13 bases. Library preparation was by the immunoSEQ multiplex PCR assay. The multiplex PCR relied on a mix of 60 forward primers for TCR Vbeta segments and 13 reverse primers for TCR Jbeta segments. The CDR3 region of rearranged TCR beta genes was amplified from genomic DNA by a multiplex PCR assay. On the Illumina HiSeq System, the amplified TCR beta libraries were sequenced as 87-base-pair reads. As for the authors' bioinformatics: In a later analysis, tens of millions of unique TCR beta chains were counted across the approximately 670 repertoires, and around 10 million of these chains were shared by at least two donors. A nearest-neighbor algorithm error-corrected the raw reads and collapsed the reads into unique sequences, merging closely related sequences to remove PCR and sequencing errors. Alignment of CDR3 sequences to IMGT reference sequences was used to assign V, D and J gene segments. For a sequence to be retained, a match of at least six nucleotides was required to both a V gene segment and a J gene segment. A rearrangement counted as productive if the CDR3 had no stop codons and remained in frame with V and J, and every other rearrangement counted as non-productive. Following IMGT convention, CDR3 was defined as the stretch from the second conserved V-encoded cysteine up to the conserved J-encoded phenylalanine. The earlier analysis of about 610 of the donors excluded any sequence lacking an unambiguous match to a single V gene segment. In an earlier analysis of approximately 590 of the donors, a V segment was called functional when productive rearrangements were above 56.7%, and segregating when the standard deviation between donors exceeded 5%. A statistical classification framework was built for diagnosing cytomegalovirus status from the catalog of TCR beta chain sequences. V and J gene assignment, in a later analysis, came from comparing TCR nucleotide sequences with IMGT/GENE-DB human TR gene sequences. Using the TCRdist pipeline, a later analysis assigned CDR3 sequences along with most-parsimonious VDJ recombination scenarios. In a later analysis, each TCR beta chain was defined by its CDR3 amino acid sequence together with its V-gene family, and reads without a unique V-gene family were excluded. To address suspected cross-contamination and a sequencing artifact, a later analysis removed a few hundred highly shared, low-generation-probability nucleotide sequences. A later analysis calculated a clonal expansion index for each public chain from normalized within-repertoire ranks of inferred template counts. In a later analysis, generation probabilities were computed with a VDJ recombination model fitted to out-of-frame rearrangements, and the resulting probabilities were checked against IGoR. Hypergeometric tests were used in a later analysis to score TCR-TCR, TCR-HLA and TCR-CMV co-occurrence, with a repertoire-size bias correction applied to the TCR pairs. A later analysis estimated false discovery rates by permuting HLA or CMV assignments 20 times. In a later analysis, co-occurring TCRs were grouped with DBSCAN, and TCRdist sequence similarity was added when clustering was performed within HLA-allele-positive subsets. Repertoires with fewer than 30,000 or more than 120,000 public chains were left out of co-occurrence clustering, as were five repertoires with anomalous nucleotide sharing. The source is immuneACCESS, and TCRdb retained only in-frame sequences with V and J called. Part of the clones is not carried over; for the studies checked, unresolved V genes explain less than half of this, and the remainder is unexplained. The V and J calls and clone size were taken over from that table, and D and trimming were inferred from the DNA. This specimen's table enumerates around 75,000 clones. Of the sample, about 0.82% is held by the ten largest clones.

The cohort comprised hundreds of healthy bone marrow donors. Cohort members were all nominally healthy when sampled, although unrecorded immune exposures were likely present. The donor tested CMV seronegative, placing the donor among the approximately 360 seronegative members of the cohort. A peripheral blood sample was collected from each donor, and TCR beta sequencing was performed on peripheral blood mononuclear cells. The Qiagen DNeasy Blood Extraction Kit was used to extract genomic DNA from the blood cell samples. Specimen: PBMCs. The chain was built from TRBV6-5 and TRBJ1-2; no D gene is confidently identified. The clonotype comes from a boy under 18 in good health and CMV-seronegative. The CDR3 region reads CASSYRERRHYGYTF. The DNA sequence is given as TGTGCCAGCAGTTACAGGGAACGGAGGCACTATGGCTACACCTTC.